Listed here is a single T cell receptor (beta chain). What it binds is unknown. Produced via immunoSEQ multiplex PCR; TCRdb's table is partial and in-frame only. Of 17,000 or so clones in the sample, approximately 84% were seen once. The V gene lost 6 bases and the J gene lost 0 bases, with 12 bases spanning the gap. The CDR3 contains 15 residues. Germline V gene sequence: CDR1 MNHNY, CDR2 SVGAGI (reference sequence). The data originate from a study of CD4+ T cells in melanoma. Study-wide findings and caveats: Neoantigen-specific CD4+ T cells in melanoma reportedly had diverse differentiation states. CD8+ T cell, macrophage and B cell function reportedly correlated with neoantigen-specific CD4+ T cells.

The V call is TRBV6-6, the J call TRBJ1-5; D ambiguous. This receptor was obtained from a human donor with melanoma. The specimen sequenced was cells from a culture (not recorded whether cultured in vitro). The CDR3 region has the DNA TGTGCCAGCAGGGATGTGGGTTATAGCAATCAGCCCCAGCATTTT. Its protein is CASRDVGYSNQPQHF.